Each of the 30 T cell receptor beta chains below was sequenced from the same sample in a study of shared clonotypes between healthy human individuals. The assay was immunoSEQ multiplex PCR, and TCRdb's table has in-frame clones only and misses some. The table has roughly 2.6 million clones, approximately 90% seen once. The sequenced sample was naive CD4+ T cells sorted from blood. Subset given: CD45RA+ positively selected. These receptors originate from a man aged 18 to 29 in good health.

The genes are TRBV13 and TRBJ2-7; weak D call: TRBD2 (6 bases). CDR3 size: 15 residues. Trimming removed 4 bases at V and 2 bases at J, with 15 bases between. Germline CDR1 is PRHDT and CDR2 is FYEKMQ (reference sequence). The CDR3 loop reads CASSYRLVPPYEQYF. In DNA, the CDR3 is TGTGCCAGCAGCTACAGACTAGTGCCCCCCTACGAGCAGTACTTC.

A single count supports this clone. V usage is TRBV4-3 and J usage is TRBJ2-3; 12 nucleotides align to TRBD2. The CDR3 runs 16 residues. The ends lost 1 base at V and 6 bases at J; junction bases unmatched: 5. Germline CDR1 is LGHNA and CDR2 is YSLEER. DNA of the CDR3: TGCGCCAGCAGCCAAGCGACTAGCGGGAGCGGGGATACGCAGTATTTT. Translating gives CASSQATSGSGDTQYF.

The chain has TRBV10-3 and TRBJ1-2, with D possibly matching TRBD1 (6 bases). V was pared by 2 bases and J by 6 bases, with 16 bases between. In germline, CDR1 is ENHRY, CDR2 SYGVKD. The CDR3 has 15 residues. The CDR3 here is CAISETLQGINGYTF. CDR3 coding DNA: TGTGCCATCAGTGAGACGTTACAGGGAATCAATGGCTACACCTTC.

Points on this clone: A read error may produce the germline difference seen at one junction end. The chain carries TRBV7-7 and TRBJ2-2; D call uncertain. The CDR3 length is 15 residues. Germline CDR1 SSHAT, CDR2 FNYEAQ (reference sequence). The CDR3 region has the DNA TGTGCTAGCAGCCCGATAAGGGCGAACACCGGGGAGCTGTTTTTT. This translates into CASSPIRANTGELFF.

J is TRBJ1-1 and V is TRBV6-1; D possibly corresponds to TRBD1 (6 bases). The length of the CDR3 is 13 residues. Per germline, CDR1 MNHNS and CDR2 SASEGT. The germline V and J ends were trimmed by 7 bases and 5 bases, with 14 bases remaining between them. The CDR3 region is CASTVEGGTEAFF. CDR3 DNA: TGTGCCAGCACGGTCGAGGGGGGGACTGAAGCTTTCTTT.

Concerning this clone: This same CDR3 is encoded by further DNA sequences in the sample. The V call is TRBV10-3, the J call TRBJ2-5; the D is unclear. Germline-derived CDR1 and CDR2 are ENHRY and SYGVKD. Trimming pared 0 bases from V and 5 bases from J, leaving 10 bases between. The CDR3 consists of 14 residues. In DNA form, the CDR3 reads TGTGCCATCAGTGAGTCCGGGCCCGGGGAGACCCAGTACTTC. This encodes CAISESGPGETQYF.

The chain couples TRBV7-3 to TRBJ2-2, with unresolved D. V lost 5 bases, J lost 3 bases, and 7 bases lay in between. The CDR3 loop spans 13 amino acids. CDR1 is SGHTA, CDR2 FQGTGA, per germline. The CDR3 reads CASSPRDTGELFF. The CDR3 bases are TGTGCCAGCAGCCCAAGAGACACCGGGGAGCTGTTTTTT.

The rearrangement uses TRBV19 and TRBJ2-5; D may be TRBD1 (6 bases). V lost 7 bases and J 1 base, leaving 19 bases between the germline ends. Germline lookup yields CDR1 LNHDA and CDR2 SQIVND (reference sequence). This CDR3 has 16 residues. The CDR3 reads CASTPQGNRPQETQYF. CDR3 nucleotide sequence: TGTGCCAGTACTCCGCAGGGGAACAGGCCCCAAGAGACCCAGTACTTC.

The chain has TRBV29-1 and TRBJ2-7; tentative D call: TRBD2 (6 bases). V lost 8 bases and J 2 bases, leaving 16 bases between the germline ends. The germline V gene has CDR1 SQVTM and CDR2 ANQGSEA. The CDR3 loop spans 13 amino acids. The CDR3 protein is CSIIGTRPYEQYF. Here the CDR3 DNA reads TGCAGCATTATAGGGACTCGGCCCTACGAGCAGTACTTC.

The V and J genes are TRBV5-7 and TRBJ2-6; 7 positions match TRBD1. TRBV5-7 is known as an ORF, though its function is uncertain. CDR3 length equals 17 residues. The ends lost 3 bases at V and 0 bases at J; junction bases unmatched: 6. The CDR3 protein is CASSYRGYFSGANVLTF. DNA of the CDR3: TGTGCCAGCAGCTACAGGGGCTATTTCTCTGGGGCCAACGTCCTGACTTTC.

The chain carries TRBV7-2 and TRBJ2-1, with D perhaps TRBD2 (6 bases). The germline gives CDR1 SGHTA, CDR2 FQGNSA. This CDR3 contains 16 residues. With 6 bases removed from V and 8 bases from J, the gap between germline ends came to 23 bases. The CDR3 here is CASRSPGGLPRDEQFF. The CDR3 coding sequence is TGTGCCAGCAGGTCCCCTGGGGGACTCCCTAGAGATGAGCAGTTCTTC.

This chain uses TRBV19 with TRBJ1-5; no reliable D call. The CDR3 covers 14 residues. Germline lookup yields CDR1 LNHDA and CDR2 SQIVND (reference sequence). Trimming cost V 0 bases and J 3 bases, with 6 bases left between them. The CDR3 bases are TGTGCCAGTAGTATAGACGGTGCCAATCAGCCCCAGCATTTT. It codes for CASSIDGANQPQHF.

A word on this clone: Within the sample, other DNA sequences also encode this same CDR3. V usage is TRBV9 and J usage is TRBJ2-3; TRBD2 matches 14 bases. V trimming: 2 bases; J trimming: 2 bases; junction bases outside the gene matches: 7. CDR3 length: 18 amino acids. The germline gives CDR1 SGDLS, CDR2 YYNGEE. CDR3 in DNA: TGTGCCAGCAGCGTCGGACTAGCGGGGGGTACTCTCACAGATACGCAGTATTTT. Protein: CASSVGLAGGTLTDTQYF.

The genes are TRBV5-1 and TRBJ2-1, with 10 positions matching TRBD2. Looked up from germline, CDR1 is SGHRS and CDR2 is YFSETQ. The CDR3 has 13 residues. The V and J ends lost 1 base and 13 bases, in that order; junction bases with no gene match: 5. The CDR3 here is CASSLTSGVPQFF. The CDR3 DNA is TGCGCCAGCAGCTTGACTAGCGGGGTACCTCAGTTCTTC.

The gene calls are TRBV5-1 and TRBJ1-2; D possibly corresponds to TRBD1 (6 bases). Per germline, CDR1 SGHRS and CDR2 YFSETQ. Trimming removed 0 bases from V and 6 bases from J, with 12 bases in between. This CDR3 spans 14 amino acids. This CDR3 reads CASSLEGGRDGYTF. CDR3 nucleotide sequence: TGCGCCAGCAGCTTGGAGGGGGGCAGAGATGGCTACACCTTC.

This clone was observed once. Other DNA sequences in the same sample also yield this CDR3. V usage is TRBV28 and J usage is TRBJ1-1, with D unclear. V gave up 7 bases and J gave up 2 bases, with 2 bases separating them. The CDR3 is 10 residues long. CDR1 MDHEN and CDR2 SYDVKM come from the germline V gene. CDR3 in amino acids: CASINTEAFF. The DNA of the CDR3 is TGTGCCAGCATAAACACTGAAGCTTTCTTT. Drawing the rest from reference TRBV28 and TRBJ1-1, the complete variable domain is DVKVTQSSRYLVKRTGEKVFLECVQDMDHENMFWYRQDPGLGLRLIYFSYDVKMKEKGDIPEGYSVSREKKERFSLILESASTNQTSMYLCASINTEAFFGQGTRLTVV.

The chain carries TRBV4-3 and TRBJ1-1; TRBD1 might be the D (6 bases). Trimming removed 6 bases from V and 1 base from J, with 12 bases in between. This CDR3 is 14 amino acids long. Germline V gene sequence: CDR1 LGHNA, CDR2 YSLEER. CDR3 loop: CASRRQATNTEAFF. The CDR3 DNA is TGCGCCAGCAGGAGACAGGCGACGAACACTGAAGCTTTCTTT.

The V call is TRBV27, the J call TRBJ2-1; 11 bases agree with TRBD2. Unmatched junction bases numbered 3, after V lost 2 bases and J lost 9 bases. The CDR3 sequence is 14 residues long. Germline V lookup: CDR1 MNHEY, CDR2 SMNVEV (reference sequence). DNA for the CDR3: TGTGCCAGCAGTTTAATAGCGGGAGGGGGTGAGCAGTTCTTC. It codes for CASSLIAGGGEQFF.

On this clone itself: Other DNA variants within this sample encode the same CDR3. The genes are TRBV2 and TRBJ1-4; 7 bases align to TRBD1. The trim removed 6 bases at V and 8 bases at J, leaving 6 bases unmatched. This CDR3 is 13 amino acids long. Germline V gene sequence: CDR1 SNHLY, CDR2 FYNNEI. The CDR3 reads CASRGTGVEKLFF. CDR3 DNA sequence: TGTGCCAGCAGGGGCACAGGGGTCGAAAAACTGTTTTTT.

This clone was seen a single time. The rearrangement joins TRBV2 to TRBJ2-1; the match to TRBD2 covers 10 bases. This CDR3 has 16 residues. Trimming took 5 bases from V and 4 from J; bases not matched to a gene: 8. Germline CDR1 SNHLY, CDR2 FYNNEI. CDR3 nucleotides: TGTGCCAGCAGTACGTTGATTAGCGGGAGGTACAATGAGCAGTTCTTC. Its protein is CASSTLISGRYNEQFF.

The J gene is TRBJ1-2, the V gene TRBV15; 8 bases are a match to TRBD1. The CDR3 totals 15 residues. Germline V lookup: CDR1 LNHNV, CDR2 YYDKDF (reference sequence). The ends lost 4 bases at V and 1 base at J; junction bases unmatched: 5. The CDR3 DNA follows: TGTGCCACCAGCAACCCTGGACAGGGTAACTATGGCTACACCTTC. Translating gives CATSNPGQGNYGYTF. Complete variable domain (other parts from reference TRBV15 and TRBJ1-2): DAMVIQNPRYQVTQFGKPVTLSCSQTLNHNVMYWYQQKSSQAPKLLFHYYDKDFNNEADTPDNFQSRRPNTSFCFLDIRSPGLGDTAMYLCATSNPGQGNYGYTFGSGTRLTVV.

The CDR3 is CASSQRGASGTDTQYF. In DNA form, the CDR3 reads TGTGCCAGCAGCCAAAGAGGGGCTAGCGGCACAGATACGCAGTATTTT. The J gene is TRBJ2-3, the V gene TRBV7-2; TRBD2 might be the D (6 bases). The CDR3 is 16 amino acids. V lost 5 bases and J lost 1, with 16 bases in between. Germline values: CDR1 SGHTA, CDR2 FQGNSA.

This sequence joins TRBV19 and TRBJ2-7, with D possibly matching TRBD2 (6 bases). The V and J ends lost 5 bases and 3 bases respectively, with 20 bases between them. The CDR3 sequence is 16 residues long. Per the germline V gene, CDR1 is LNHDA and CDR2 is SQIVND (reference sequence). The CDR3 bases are TGTGCCAGTAGTCCGGGCGCGGGGCGCTTCCTCTACGAGCAGTACTTC. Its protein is CASSPGAGRFLYEQYF.

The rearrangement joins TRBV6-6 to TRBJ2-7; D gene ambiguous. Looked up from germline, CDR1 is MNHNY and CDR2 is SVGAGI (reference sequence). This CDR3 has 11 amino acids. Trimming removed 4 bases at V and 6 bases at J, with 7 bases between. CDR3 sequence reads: CASSFWGEQYF. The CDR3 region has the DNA TGTGCCAGCAGTTTCTGGGGCGAGCAGTACTTC.

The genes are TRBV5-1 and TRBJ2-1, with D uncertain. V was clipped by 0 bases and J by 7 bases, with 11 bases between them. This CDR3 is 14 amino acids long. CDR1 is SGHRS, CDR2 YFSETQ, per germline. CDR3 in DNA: TGCGCCAGCAGCTTGGTTAGGGTCGGTAATGAGCAGTTCTTC. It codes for CASSLVRVGNEQFF.

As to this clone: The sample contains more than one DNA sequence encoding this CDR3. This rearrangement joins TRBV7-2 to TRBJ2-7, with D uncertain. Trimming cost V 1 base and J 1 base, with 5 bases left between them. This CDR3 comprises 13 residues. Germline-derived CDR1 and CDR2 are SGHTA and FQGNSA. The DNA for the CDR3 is TGTGCCAGCAGCTTAGTAGTGTCCTACGAGCAGTACTTC. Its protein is CASSLVVSYEQYF.

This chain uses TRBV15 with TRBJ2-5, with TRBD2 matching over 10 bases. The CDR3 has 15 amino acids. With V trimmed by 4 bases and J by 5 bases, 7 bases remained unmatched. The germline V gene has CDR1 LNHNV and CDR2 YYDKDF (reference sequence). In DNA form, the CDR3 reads TGTGCCACCAGCATCGAGCGGGAGGGGAGGGAGACCCAGTACTTC. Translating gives CATSIEREGRETQYF.

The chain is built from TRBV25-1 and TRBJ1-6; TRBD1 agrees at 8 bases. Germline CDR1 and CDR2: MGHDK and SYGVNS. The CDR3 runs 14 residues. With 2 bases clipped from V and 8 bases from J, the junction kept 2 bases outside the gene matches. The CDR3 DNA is TGTGCCAGCAGTGAAGGACAGGGTTATTCACCCCTCCACTTT. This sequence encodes CASSEGQGYSPLHF. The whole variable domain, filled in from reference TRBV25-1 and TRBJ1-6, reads EADIYQTPRYLVIGTGKKITLECSQTMGHDKMYWYQQDPGMELHLIHYSYGVNSTEKGDLSSESTVSRIRTEHFPLTLESARPSHTSQYLCASSEGQGYSPLHFGNGTRLTVT.

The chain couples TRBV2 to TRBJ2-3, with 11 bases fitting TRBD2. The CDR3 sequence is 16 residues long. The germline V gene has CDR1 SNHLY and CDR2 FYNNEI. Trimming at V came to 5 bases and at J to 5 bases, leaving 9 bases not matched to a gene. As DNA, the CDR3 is TGTGCCAGCAGTTTGGACCTAGCGGGGGGAGGAGATACGCAGTATTTT. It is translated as CASSLDLAGGGDTQYF.

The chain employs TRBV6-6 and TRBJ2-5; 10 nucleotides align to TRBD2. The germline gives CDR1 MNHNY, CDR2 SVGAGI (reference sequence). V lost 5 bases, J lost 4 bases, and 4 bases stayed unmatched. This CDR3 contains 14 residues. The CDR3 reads CASSLPSGGETQYF. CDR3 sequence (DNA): TGTGCCAGCAGTCTACCTAGCGGGGGAGAGACCCAGTACTTC.